The 2 T cell receptor beta chains below all came from one sample that was sequenced in a study of early T cells in non-severe SARS-CoV-2 infection. TCRdb independently ran MiXCR on the 5' RACE reads; one entry per CDR3 protein. Among about 45,000 distinct CDR3 sequences listed, 11% were seen once. The sample was whole blood. These receptors all come from an adult who was a healthcare worker with PCR-confirmed SARS-CoV-2 infection or an uninfected control (not recorded which).

In its sample, this clonotype was seen many times. CDR3 sequence (DNA): TGTGCCAGCAGCTCGCCCCTAGCGGGAAAGCACGAGCAGTACTTC. It encodes CASSSPLAGKHEQYF. The chain recombines TRBV5-4 with TRBJ2-7; the match to TRBD2 covers 9 bases. This CDR3 is 15 amino acids long. After removal of 3 bases from V and 5 bases from J, the junction contained 9 bases not matched to a gene. Germline assignment: CDR1 SGHNT and CDR2 YYREEE (reference sequence). The complete variable domain, with remaining parts taken from reference TRBV5-4 and TRBJ2-7, reads ETGVTQSPTHLIKTRGQQVTLRCSSQSGHNTVSWYQQALGQGPQFIFQYYREEENGRGNFPPRFSGLQFPNYSSELNVNALELDDSALYLCASSSPLAGKHEQYFGPGTRLTVT.

This clonotype was observed a few times. The rearrangement uses TRBV11-2 and TRBJ1-6, with 8 bases matching TRBD1. V shed 4 bases, J shed 4 bases, and the junction held 12 bases outside the gene matches. Per the germline V gene, CDR1 is SGHAT and CDR2 is FQNNGV. The CDR3 extends over 18 amino acids. CDR3 nucleotide sequence: TGTGCCAGCAGCTCCCCAATCGGACAGGGTCTATATAATTCACCCCTCCACTTT. It is translated as CASSSPIGQGLYNSPLHF.